This passage covers 20 T cell receptor beta chains from one sample sequenced in a study of cytotoxic CD8 clonotypes in ibrutinib-treated CLL. TCRdb's table, derived via immunoSEQ multiplex PCR, lists solely in-frame clones and lacks some. The profile shows under 300,000 clones, approximately 76% of them singletons. The sample consisted of PBMCs, taken at disease progression, from a patient treated with ibrutinib. All receptors derive from a human donor with chronic lymphocytic leukemia.

The chain links TRBV7-3 to TRBJ2-1; 9 bases are a match to TRBD1. The germline V gene has CDR1 SGHTA and CDR2 FQGTGA. Unmatched junction bases numbered 3, after V lost 5 bases and J lost 7 bases. CDR3 length: 13 amino acids. The DNA of the CDR3 is TGTGCCAGCAGCCGACAGGGGGGAAATGAGCAGTTCTTC. It codes for CASSRQGGNEQFF. Filled out from reference TRBV7-3 and TRBJ2-1, the complete variable domain reads GAGVSQTPSNKVTEKGKYVELRCDPISGHTALYWYRQSLGQGPEFLIYFQGTGAADDSGLPNDRFFAVRPEGSVSTLKIQRTERGDSAVYLCASSRQGGNEQFFGPGTRLTVL.

This clone was recorded once. This chain joins TRBV7-2 and TRBJ2-5, with 8 bases lining up with TRBD1. The length of the CDR3 is 12 residues. V shed 9 bases, J shed 1 base, and the junction held 1 base outside the gene matches. Looked up from germline, CDR1 is SGHTA and CDR2 is FQGNSA. CDR3 in amino acids: CASDRGQETQYF. DNA of the CDR3: TGTGCCAGTGACAGGGGCCAAGAGACCCAGTACTTC.

With respect to this clone: At one end, the junction sequence differs from germline, possibly due to a read error. The chain employs TRBV2 and TRBJ1-2; weak D call: TRBD1 (5 bases). This CDR3 comprises 11 residues. Germline V gene lookup returns CDR1 SNHLY and CDR2 FYNNEI. CDR3 sequence (DNA): TGTGCCAGCAGGCAAACCCCGATTGGGGGTTTC. The encoded protein is CASRQTPIGGF.

The chain combines TRBV9 with TRBJ2-1, with TRBD2 matching over 11 bases. This CDR3 region has 15 residues. The J segment lost 7 bases and the V segment lost 3 bases, leaving 6 bases of the junction unmatched. Germline CDR1 reads SGDLS; CDR2 reads YYNGEE. CDR3 protein: CASSALAGGRNEQFF. CDR3 coding DNA: TGTGCCAGCAGCGCCCTAGCGGGAGGTCGAAATGAGCAGTTCTTC.

On this clone itself: Mismatch with germline at one junction end may stem from a read error. The CDR3 coding sequence is TGCGCCAGCAGCCAAGATCGGGCGGATTTC. This gives the protein CASSQDRADF. V is TRBV4-3 and J is TRBJ2-7; D gene ambiguous. Germline assignment: CDR1 LGHNA and CDR2 YSLEER. The CDR3 loop spans 10 amino acids.

In its sample, this clone was seen a few times. V is TRBV6-6 and J is TRBJ1-2; TRBD1 is a possible D gene (6 bases). Germline V gene sequence: CDR1 MNHNY, CDR2 SVGAGI (reference sequence). Trimming cost V 3 bases and J 8 bases, with 13 bases left between them. The CDR3 has 13 residues. The CDR3 loop is CASSYLGATGYTF. CDR3 sequence (DNA): TGTGCCAGCAGTTATTTGGGGGCGACAGGCTACACCTTC.

J is TRBJ2-1 and V is TRBV4-1; 8 positions match TRBD2. Looked up from germline, CDR1 is MGHRA and CDR2 is YSYEKL. The junction had 6 bases not matched to a gene; V was cut back by 4 bases and J by 7 bases. The CDR3 totals 14 residues. The CDR3 here is CASSRRLAWNEQFF. As DNA, the CDR3 is TGCGCCAGCAGCCGCCGACTAGCGTGGAATGAGCAGTTCTTC.

This clone appeared once. The chain joins TRBV7-9 to TRBJ2-3; TRBD1 might be the D (5 bases). The length of the CDR3 is 16 residues. The germline V gene has CDR1 SEHNR and CDR2 FQNEAQ (reference sequence). Trimming left V 0 bases short and J 0 bases short, with 10 bases between. The CDR3 spells CASSLARTHSTDTQYF. CDR3 DNA sequence: TGTGCCAGCAGCTTAGCAAGGACACATAGCACAGATACGCAGTATTTT.

This rearrangement joins TRBV18 to TRBJ2-1; D is unresolved. V lost 2 bases to trimming and J lost 0 bases, with 14 bases between them. This CDR3 comprises 17 residues. Germline CDR1 KGHSH, CDR2 LQKENI. CDR3 region: CASSPSLGVRSYNEQFF. The CDR3 nucleotides read TGTGCCAGCTCACCATCTCTTGGGGTTCGCTCCTACAATGAGCAGTTCTTC. The full variable domain, in which reference TRBV18 and TRBJ2-1 provide the parts outside the CDR3, is NAGVMQNPRHLVRRRGQEARLRCSPMKGHSHVYWYRQLPEEGLKFMVYLQKENIIDESGMPKERFSAEFPKEGPSILRIQQVVRGDSAAYFCASSPSLGVRSYNEQFFGPGTRLTVL.

The chain uses TRBV5-8 and TRBJ2-7; D call uncertain. The germline V and J ends were trimmed by 0 bases and 6 bases, with 16 bases remaining between them. This CDR3 region has 15 residues. CDR1 is SGHTS, CDR2 YDEGEE, per germline. The CDR3 reads CASSLVIADLPEQYF. The CDR3 DNA follows: TGTGCCAGCAGCTTGGTGATTGCAGACCTTCCCGAGCAGTACTTC.

A few counts support this clone. The V gene is TRBV28, the J gene TRBJ2-3, with a possible D match to TRBD1 (5 bases). V was shortened by 6 bases and J by 1 base, with 8 bases between the two germline ends. Germline lookup yields CDR1 MDHEN and CDR2 SYDVKM. This CDR3 spans 13 amino acids. The CDR3 nucleotides are TGTGCCAGCAGATTACAGGGCACAGATACGCAGTATTTT. Amino acids: CASRLQGTDTQYF. The full variable domain, completed using reference TRBV28 and TRBJ2-3, is DVKVTQSSRYLVKRTGEKVFLECVQDMDHENMFWYRQDPGLGLRLIYFSYDVKMKEKGDIPEGYSVSREKKERFSLILESASTNQTSMYLCASRLQGTDTQYFGPGTRLTVL.

V is TRBV11-2 and J is TRBJ1-2; D unresolved. Germline CDR1 SGHAT, CDR2 FQNNGV. The CDR3 contains 13 residues. V was pared by 1 base and J by 0 bases, with 3 bases between. The CDR3 spells CASSLAPNYGYTF. In nucleotides, the CDR3 is TGTGCCAGCAGCTTAGCTCCTAACTATGGCTACACCTTC.

The J gene is TRBJ2-5, the V gene TRBV18, with 7 bases identical to TRBD2. Germline V CDR1 and CDR2: KGHSH, LQKENI. Trimming cost V 4 bases and J 6 bases; bases outside gene matches: 17. This CDR3 is 17 amino acids long. CDR3 in DNA: TGTGCCAGCTCACTCACCCAAGCGGGGAGTGGGAAAAAGACCCAGTACTTC. Its protein is CASSLTQAGSGKKTQYF.

J is TRBJ2-5 and V is TRBV13; 14 bases align to TRBD2. V dropped 4 bases and J dropped 5; count of bases not matched to a gene: 9. The CDR3 has 17 amino acids. Germline-derived CDR1 and CDR2 are PRHDT and FYEKMQ (reference sequence). The CDR3 sequence is CASSSRLAGGPGETQYF. As DNA, the CDR3 is TGTGCCAGCAGCTCCCGACTAGCGGGAGGGCCCGGGGAGACCCAGTACTTC.

The V and J genes are TRBV9 and TRBJ2-5, with D possibly being TRBD1 (7 bases). This CDR3 spans 14 amino acids. V lost 4 bases, J lost 5 bases, and 15 bases lay in between. From germline, CDR1 is SGDLS and CDR2 YYNGEE. The CDR3 region has the DNA TGTGCCAGCAGCCCGATACAGGGGAGGGAGACCCAGTACTTC. It specifies CASSPIQGRETQYF.

In this sample, this clone turned up a few times. The genes are TRBV2 and TRBJ2-4; a weak D match, TRBD1 (5 bases). CDR3 length equals 13 residues. The germline CDR1 and CDR2 sequences are SNHLY and FYNNEI. The V end was cut by 5 bases, the J end by 4 bases, with 9 bases between. CDR3 nucleotides: TGTGCCAGCAGTCTCACAGGAAAAAACATTCAGTACTTC. This codes for CASSLTGKNIQYF.

The chain joins TRBV2 to TRBJ1-5; 7 bases are shared with TRBD1. The CDR3 covers 15 residues. Losses at the gene ends were 6 bases for V and 1 base for J; bases not matched to a gene: 6. In germline, CDR1 is SNHLY, CDR2 FYNNEI. The CDR3 is CASRERQGSNQPQHF. The CDR3 DNA sequence: TGTGCCAGCAGGGAGAGACAGGGAAGCAATCAGCCCCAGCATTTT.

The gene calls are TRBV11-3 and TRBJ2-7; either TRBD1 or TRBD2 may fit D (5 bases each). V was cut by 5 bases and J by 3 bases, with 11 bases left in between. CDR1 and CDR2 (germline): SGHNT, YENEEA. This CDR3 has 13 residues. The CDR3 sequence: CASSPGTHYEQYF. Written as DNA, the CDR3 is TGTGCCAGCAGCCCAGGGACGCACTACGAGCAGTACTTC.

V is TRBV2 and J is TRBJ2-7; 14 positions agree with TRBD2. In germline, CDR1 is SNHLY, CDR2 FYNNEI. The CDR3 spans 15 residues. V shed 5 bases and J 4 bases; nucleotides not matched to a gene: 4. This chain's CDR3 is CASSRRLAGGYEQYF. CDR3 in DNA: TGTGCCAGCAGTCGGCGACTAGCGGGAGGGTACGAGCAGTACTTC.

This clone showed up just a few times. This chain joins TRBV5-6 and TRBJ1-1; D is unclear. Germline V gene sequence: CDR1 SGHDT, CDR2 YYEEEE. The CDR3 is 14 amino acids. V lost 0 bases and J 7 bases, leaving 13 bases between the germline ends. The CDR3 loop is CASSLVFSAIEAFF. CDR3 DNA sequence: TGTGCCAGCAGCTTGGTCTTCAGTGCTATTGAAGCTTTCTTT. The full variable domain, completed using reference TRBV5-6 and TRBJ1-1, is DAGVTQSPTHLIKTRGQQVTLRCSPKSGHDTVSWYQQALGQGPQFIFQYYEEEERQRGNFPDRFSGHQFPNYSSELNVNALLLGDSALYLCASSLVFSAIEAFFGQGTRLTVV.